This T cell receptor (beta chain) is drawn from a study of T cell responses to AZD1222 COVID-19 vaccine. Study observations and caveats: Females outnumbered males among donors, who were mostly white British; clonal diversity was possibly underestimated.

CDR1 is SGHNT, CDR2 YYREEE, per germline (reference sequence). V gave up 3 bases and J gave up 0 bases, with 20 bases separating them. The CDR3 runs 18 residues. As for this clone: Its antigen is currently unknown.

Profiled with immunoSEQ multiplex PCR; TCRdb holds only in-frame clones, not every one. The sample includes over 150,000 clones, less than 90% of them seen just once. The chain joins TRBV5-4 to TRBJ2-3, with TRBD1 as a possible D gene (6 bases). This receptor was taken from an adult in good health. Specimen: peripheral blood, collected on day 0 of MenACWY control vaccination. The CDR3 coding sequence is TGTGCCAGCAGCTCCCCTCAGGGGTCTTTCACTAGCACAGATACGCAGTATTTT. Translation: CASSSPQGSFTSTDTQYF.